The entry below describes one T cell receptor (beta chain). This clonotype has only a few counts. Its cognate antigen has yet to be identified. No per-base quality is available; no much larger clone lies one base away. The data are from a study of T-cell reconstitution after alpha-beta-depleted transplantation in children (dated by TCRdb to the mid-2010s). About the full investigation: T-cell immune reconstitution after TCRalphabeta/CD19-depleted allogeneic hematopoietic cell transplantation in children was quantitatively tracked in the study by means of TCR repertoire profiling. Study-wide conclusions, independent of this receptor: The high TCRbeta diversity at day 60 in some patients was ascribed to recipient T cells and intrathymic progenitors that had survived conditioning. Apparently early alphabetaT-cell count recovery about two months after transplant reportedly relied on only several hundred rapidly expanded clones derived from non-depleted graft cells. The frequencies of hyperexpanded clones fell over the following months, and after one year, T-cell counts and TCRbeta diversity were mostly attributed to newly produced T cells.

CDR3 length: 17 amino acids, cysteine to phenylalanine. Of all the DNA, just the CDR3 is kept, 51 bases in frame from base 1. The germline V gene yields MGHRA for CDR1 and YSYEKL for CDR2. V is pruned by 0 bases and J by 4 bases, leaving 8 bases of the junction without a gene match. Library method: PCR. Sequencing was carried out with an Illumina HiSeq 2500. To normalize quantification of the TCRbeta repertoire, the TCR libraries were built with molecular barcoding that relied on unique molecular identifiers. Starting from the raw public reads, TCRdb applied fastp trimming at Q25, assembled clones with MiXCR and retained in-frame beta chains. Identical CDR3 protein sequences are pooled into one entry, listed with their most common genes and DNA. The sample table lists about 980,000 distinct CDR3 sequences, under 30% of them with a count of one. The top ten clonotypes cover more than 25% of the sample.

This sample's treatment or condition label indicates: allogeneic hematopoietic cell transplantation with graft depleted of TCRalphabeta T cells and CD19 B cells. The children who served as transplant recipients had been given grafts of TCRalphabeta/CD19-depleted allogeneic hematopoietic cells. The V and J genes are TRBV4-1 and TRBJ2-2; TRBD1 matches 7 bases in the middle. The receptor comes from a boy in the first two years of life who had a stem cell transplant for SCID, so the T cells may come from the graft donor. The sample was PBMCs, mostly from graft donor cells, taken 360 days after TCRalphabeta/CD19-depleted stem cell transplant. CDR3 sequence: CASSQDLVAGGTGELFF. The DNA reads as follows: TGCGCCAGCAGCCAAGACTTGGTGGCAGGGGGCACCGGGGAGCTGTTTTTT.